The 5 T cell receptor beta chains listed next were all sequenced from one sample in a study of blood T cell repertoires in COVID-19. The protocol was immunoSEQ multiplex PCR, while the TCRdb copy is restricted to in-frame clones and leaves out a portion. Found here are around 53,000 clones, 76% of them singletons; the top ten hold roughly 23%. Source material: peripheral blood. Receptors originate from a middle-aged man with active or convalescent COVID-19.

The chain employs TRBV5-4 and TRBJ2-2; a weak D match, TRBD1 (5 bases). Looked up from germline, CDR1 is SGHNT and CDR2 is YYREEE (reference sequence). V was clipped by 4 bases and J by 7 bases, with 14 bases between them. This CDR3 spans 14 amino acids. CDR3 loop: CASSIPAGRGELFF. The DNA for the CDR3 is TGTGCCAGCAGCATACCTGCAGGGCGCGGGGAGCTGTTTTTT.

The rearrangement joins TRBV7-8 to TRBJ1-5, with D unclear. This CDR3 spans 12 amino acids. The germline V gene has CDR1 SGHVS and CDR2 FQNEAQ. Trimming pared 5 bases from V and 11 bases from J, leaving 13 bases between. The CDR3 reads CASSPSGGAQHF. CDR3 in DNA: TGTGCCAGCAGCCCGAGCGGCGGGGCCCAGCATTTT.

In the case of this clone: One base separates it from a far larger clone, so it is likely a read error. The chain has TRBV19 and TRBJ1-1; possible D gene TRBD1, 6 bases. Germline-derived CDR1 and CDR2 are LNHDA and SQIVND (reference sequence). CDR3 length equals 13 residues. The V end lost 10 bases, the J end lost 10 bases, and 22 bases lay between the germline ends. The CDR3 region is CATQVGEGVGAFF. DNA for the CDR3: TGTGCCACCCAAGTGGGGGAGGGGGTGGGAGCTTTCTTT.

The chain combines TRBV18 with TRBJ2-7, with 13 nucleotides matching TRBD2. The CDR3 spans 15 residues. Germline V gene data show CDR1 as KGHSH and CDR2 as LQKENI. V was clipped by 5 bases and J by 5 bases; unmatched bases: 6. The CDR3 spells CASSSWTSGSDEQYF. CDR3 in DNA: TGTGCCAGCTCATCGTGGACTAGCGGGAGCGACGAGCAGTACTTC.

This clone was observed once. V gene TRBV7-6 combines with J gene TRBJ1-1; D gene uncertain. The V and J ends lost 1 base and 10 bases respectively, with 4 bases between them. Germline V CDR1 and CDR2: SGHVS, FNYEAQ. The CDR3 length is 10 residues. For the CDR3, the DNA is TGTGCCAGCAGCTTAGTCCGAGCTTTCTTT. As protein: CASSLVRAFF.